This T cell receptor beta chain was found in a study of immune evolution from preneoplasia to lung adenocarcinoma. CDR3 length equals 15 residues. The V and J ends lost 4 bases and 0 bases respectively, with 13 bases between them. Germline V gene sequence: CDR1 GTSNPN, CDR2 SVGIG (reference sequence). Using immunoSEQ multiplex PCR, the repertoire was profiled, and TCRdb retains in-frame clones only, with some absent. This table holds several thousand clones, about 82% found once. The J gene is TRBJ1-5, the V gene TRBV30, with D unclear. The receptor comes from a person aged 50 to 70 with lung adenocarcinoma. What was sequenced was FFPE normal lung tissue adjacent to the tumor. The CDR3 coding sequence is TGTGCCTGGACCTCAGGACCATATAGCAATCAGCCCCAGCATTTT. Its protein product is CAWTSGPYSNQPQHF. Looking up the rest from reference TRBV30 and TRBJ1-5 gives the full variable domain: SQTIHQWPATLVQPVGSPLSLECTVEGTSNPNLYWYRQAAGRGLQLLFYSVGIGQISSEVPQNLSASRPQDRQFILSSKKLLLSDSGFYLCAWTSGPYSNQPQHFGDGTRLSIL.